The sequence of this T cell receptor beta chain was determined in a study of vaccination and CD4 T cells after COVID-19. An Oncomine TCR Beta short-read assay was used to sequence the DNA from cultured CD4+ T cells. TCRdb processed the PCR reads anew with MiXCR; each CDR3 protein has one entry. The data contain about 8,800 distinct CDR3 sequences, roughly three fifths of them singletons. V lost 0 bases to trimming and J lost 0 bases, with 8 bases between them. This CDR3 is 15 amino acids long. CDR1 and CDR2 from the germline V gene are DFQATT and SNEGSKA (reference sequence). Treatment denoted: roughly 11-day PBMC culture with coronavirus spike peptide pools or control peptides (ViraFEST assay). A few counts support this clonotype. The target antigen is unknown.

The receptor was isolated from a human donor with COVID-19. The sequencing here drew on cultured CD4+ T cells from blood, taken after SARS-CoV-2 vaccination. The chain joins TRBV20-1 to TRBJ2-2, with D hard to call. The CDR3 DNA reads as TGCAGTGCTAGAGATGTCGCGGCGAACACCGGGGAGCTGTTTTTT. Its protein product is CSARDVAANTGELFF.